One and the same sample provided the 16 T cell receptor beta chains below, sequenced in a study of cytomegalovirus exposure and HLA in healthy donors. The PCR made use of 60 Vbeta and 13 Jbeta primers. Some clones are missing from TCRdb's copy, which holds only in-frame ones; the method was immunoSEQ multiplex PCR. The sample includes 95,000 to 150,000 clones, approximately 80% of them seen just once. Material for sequencing was PBMCs. The receptors derive from a man aged 45 to 65 in good health and CMV-seronegative.

The chain carries TRBV6-6 and TRBJ2-3; 9 bases map to TRBD2. CDR1 and CDR2 (germline): MNHNY, SVGAGI (reference sequence). With 2 bases clipped from V and 1 base from J, the junction kept 4 bases outside the gene matches. The CDR3 has 16 amino acids. In nucleotides, the CDR3 is TGTGCCAGCAGTTACAGGGCTAGCGGGGGCACAGATACGCAGTATTTT. The encoded protein is CASSYRASGGTDTQYF.

DNA for the CDR3: TGTGCCAGCAGCTTAACCAGGCCTACTTCTAACTATGGCTACACCTTC. Amino acid sequence: CASSLTRPTSNYGYTF. The chain links TRBV7-8 to TRBJ1-2; no definite D call. V was clipped by 2 bases and J by 0 bases, with 13 bases between them. The CDR3 totals 16 residues. Germline V lookup: CDR1 SGHVS, CDR2 FQNEAQ.

The rearrangement uses TRBV5-1 and TRBJ1-1; 7 nucleotides agree with TRBD1. The germline V gene has CDR1 SGHRS and CDR2 YFSETQ. This CDR3 is 13 amino acids long. The ends lost 4 bases at V and 9 bases at J; junction bases unmatched: 9. CDR3 sequence reads: CASSDRDRLKAFF. In DNA, the CDR3 is TGCGCCAGCAGCGACCGGGACAGACTTAAAGCTTTCTTT.

The rearrangement joins TRBV10-3 to TRBJ1-5; D not certain. This CDR3 comprises 14 residues. The V end lost 0 bases, the J end lost 4 bases, and 7 bases lay between the germline ends. The germline V gene has CDR1 ENHRY and CDR2 SYGVKD. CDR3: CAISESWANQPQHF. CDR3 sequence (DNA): TGTGCCATCAGTGAGTCGTGGGCAAATCAGCCCCAGCATTTT.

The chain links TRBV7-3 to TRBJ2-7, with D perhaps TRBD1 (6 bases). The CDR3 contains 14 residues. V lost 5 bases and J lost 0, with 11 bases in between. Germline loops: CDR1 SGHTA, CDR2 FQGTGA. The CDR3 loop reads CASSTDRSSYEQYF. DNA of the CDR3: TGTGCCAGCAGCACCGACAGGTCCTCCTACGAGCAGTACTTC.

V and J are TRBV29-1 and TRBJ1-1; TRBD1 might be the D (6 bases). This CDR3 has 13 amino acids. Looked up from germline, CDR1 is SQVTM and CDR2 is ANQGSEA. Deletions cut 6 bases from V and 1 base from J, with 12 bases between. CDR3 amino acids: CSVPGTRNTEAFF. CDR3 sequence (DNA): TGCAGCGTCCCCGGGACACGGAACACTGAAGCTTTCTTT.

The rearrangement uses TRBV5-4 and TRBJ2-5; TRBD2 matches at 13 bases. The junction had 1 base not matched to a gene; V was cut back by 7 bases and J by 4 bases. In germline, CDR1 is SGHNT, CDR2 YYREEE (reference sequence). The CDR3 spans 13 residues. The CDR3 sequence is CASGLAGAETQYF. CDR3 in DNA: TGTGCCAGCGGACTAGCGGGAGCAGAGACCCAGTACTTC. The full variable domain, in which reference TRBV5-4 and TRBJ2-5 provide the parts outside the CDR3, is ETGVTQSPTHLIKTRGQQVTLRCSSQSGHNTVSWYQQALGQGPQFIFQYYREEENGRGNFPPRFSGLQFPNYSSELNVNALELDDSALYLCASGLAGAETQYFGPGTRLLVL.

The chain has TRBV11-2 and TRBJ2-1; TRBD1 matches at 7 bases. Germline lookup yields CDR1 SGHAT and CDR2 FQNNGV. This CDR3 spans 15 amino acids. V shed 5 bases, J shed 5 bases, and the junction held 9 bases outside the gene matches. CDR3 coding DNA: TGTGCCAGCAGCCCCGACAGGGTTCGGAACAATGAGCAGTTCTTC. Amino acid sequence: CASSPDRVRNNEQFF.

The CDR3 region has the DNA TGTGCCACCAGCAGAGACAGGGGCGCTGGAAACACCATATATTTT. This encodes CATSRDRGAGNTIYF. This sequence joins TRBV15 and TRBJ1-3; D is perhaps TRBD1 (6 bases). V was cut by 0 bases and J by 2 bases, with 8 bases left in between. The CDR3 is 15 amino acids. Germline lookup yields CDR1 LNHNV and CDR2 YYDKDF (reference sequence).

The chain has TRBV7-3 and TRBJ2-1, with TRBD2 matching 11 bases. The germline V gene has CDR1 SGHTA and CDR2 FQGTGA. The CDR3 totals 16 residues. The J segment lost 5 bases and the V segment lost 2 bases, leaving 5 bases of the junction unmatched. In DNA, the CDR3 is TGTGCCAGCAGCTTAGGGATAGCGGGGGGGAACAATGAGCAGTTCTTC. This encodes CASSLGIAGGNNEQFF.

The chain links TRBV7-3 to TRBJ2-7; 9 bases are a match to TRBD2. V gave up 2 bases and J gave up 0 bases; unmatched junction bases: 11. CDR3 length equals 18 residues. In germline, CDR1 is SGHTA, CDR2 FQGTGA. The CDR3 loop is CASSLRASTSGSSYEQYF. As DNA, the CDR3 is TGTGCCAGCAGCTTACGTGCTTCGACTAGCGGATCCTCCTACGAGCAGTACTTC.

The chain employs TRBV5-4 and TRBJ1-2; D not resolved. The V gene lost 0 bases and the J gene lost 4 bases, with 25 bases spanning the gap. The V gene's germline CDR1 is SGHNT and CDR2 YYREEE (reference sequence). The CDR3 length is 19 residues. The CDR3 bases are TGTGCCAGCAGCTTGGCCCCTCGAAGGCTGACTTTGGAGGGCTATGGCTACACCTTC. Translating gives CASSLAPRRLTLEGYGYTF.

The chain has TRBV5-1 and TRBJ2-3, with D maybe TRBD1 (5 bases). The ends were cut back, 4 bases at V and 6 bases at J, with 21 bases in the middle. There are 16 residues in the CDR3. Germline lookup yields CDR1 SGHRS and CDR2 YFSETQ. In DNA, the CDR3 is TGCGCCAGCAGCAAGGCCCCGTTAAGGGGCTCGGATACGCAGTATTTT. It codes for CASSKAPLRGSDTQYF.

The chain recombines TRBV28 with TRBJ1-1; perhaps TRBD1 as D (6 bases). The CDR3 is 15 amino acids. Per germline, CDR1 MDHEN and CDR2 SYDVKM. V lost 5 bases to trimming and J lost 3 bases, with 16 bases between them. This CDR3 is CASSTGGQGDTEAFF. The CDR3 nucleotides are TGTGCCAGCAGTACGGGGGGGCAGGGCGACACTGAAGCTTTCTTT.

V and J are TRBV7-2 and TRBJ2-3, with TRBD2 matching over 9 bases. Germline V gene sequence: CDR1 SGHTA, CDR2 FQGNSA. This CDR3 is 16 amino acids long. V lost 2 bases and J lost 5; bases outside the gene matches: 8. CDR3 sequence: CASSLMSQREVDTQYF. As DNA, the CDR3 is TGTGCCAGCAGCTTAATGAGCCAGCGGGAGGTAGATACGCAGTATTTT.

The genes are TRBV6-5 and TRBJ2-3, with D perhaps TRBD1 (5 bases). Germline CDR1 MNHEY, CDR2 SVGAGI. The germline V and J ends were trimmed by 7 bases and 7 bases, with 15 bases remaining between them. The CDR3 spans 13 residues. Written as DNA, the CDR3 is TGTGCCAGCAAAGGGGCGGCAGCCTATACGCAGTATTTT. Encoded protein: CASKGAAAYTQYF.